This T cell receptor beta chain was found in a study of blood T cell repertoires in COVID-19. Across the whole study: PBMCs, B-cell-depleted T cells, or T cells provided the cDNA or gDNA that made up the material.

Across about two dozen US areas, participants ranged in age from about 18 to 100 years. Assignments of participants to cohorts depended upon their own reported clinical history. Profiling relied on immunoSEQ multiplex PCR, and the TCRdb table lists in-frame clones only, not all of them. The table includes about 260,000 clones, about 81% detected once. Turning to this clone: Sequence at one end of the junction differs from germline and may be a read error.

The CDR3 covers 14 residues. The V gene's germline CDR1 is SGHRS and CDR2 YFSETQ. The sequence derives from a man aged 25-40 years with acute COVID-19. The chain is built from TRBV5-1 and TRBJ1-5; D remains unclear. Sequencing input: PBMCs or T cells enriched from blood (not recorded which). The CDR3 here is CASSLGVAGQPQHF. The CDR3 DNA sequence: TGTGCCAGCAGCTTGGGCGTCGCGGGGCAGCCCCAGCATTTT.